The 17 T cell receptor beta chains given below trace back to one sample, sequenced in a study of cytomegalovirus exposure and HLA in healthy donors. The PCR employed 60 Vbeta primers together with 13 Jbeta primers. TCRdb's table, derived via immunoSEQ multiplex PCR, lists solely in-frame clones and lacks some. The profile covers tens of thousands of clones, with 73% appearing a single time and 4.5% to 5.5% taken by the ten largest. Specimen: PBMCs. These receptors came from a man aged 45 to 65 in good health and CMV-seronegative.

The rearrangement uses TRBV7-9 and TRBJ2-7; the D gene is possibly TRBD1 (5 bases). This CDR3 contains 16 residues. Trimming left V 4 bases short and J 0 bases short, with 16 bases between. Germline CDR1 is SEHNR and CDR2 is FQNEAQ (reference sequence). This chain's CDR3 is CASSSPEDTLSYEQYF. DNA of the CDR3: TGTGCCAGCAGCTCGCCCGAGGACACTCTCTCCTACGAGCAGTACTTC.

The chain combines TRBV19 with TRBJ2-2; D might be TRBD2 (6 bases). The CDR3 loop spans 17 amino acids. Trimming took off 5 bases at V and 0 bases at J, with 16 bases between the two ends. Germline lookup yields CDR1 LNHDA and CDR2 SQIVND (reference sequence). The DNA of the CDR3 is TGTGCCAGTAGTGCGCTCAATAGCGGAGCGAACACCGGGGAGCTGTTTTTT. It is translated as CASSALNSGANTGELFF.

CDR3 bases: TGTGCCAGCAGTCTCGCCGGGTCTGGGGCCAACGTCCTGACTTTC. Protein sequence: CASSLAGSGANVLTF. The chain carries TRBV7-2 and TRBJ2-6; D is unresolved. The V gene lost 6 bases and the J gene lost 1 base, with 10 bases spanning the gap. Looked up from germline, CDR1 is SGHTA and CDR2 is FQGNSA. CDR3 size: 15 residues. Complete variable domain (other parts from reference TRBV7-2 and TRBJ2-6): GAGVSQSPSNKVTEKGKDVELRCDPISGHTALYWYRQSLGQGLEFLIYFQGNSAPDKSGLPSDRFSAERTGGSVSTLTIQRTQQEDSAVYLCASSLAGSGANVLTFGAGSRLTVL.

The J gene is TRBJ1-4, the V gene TRBV5-1, with 10 nucleotides matching TRBD1. V shed 0 bases, J shed 7 bases, and the junction held 9 bases outside the gene matches. Looked up from germline, CDR1 is SGHRS and CDR2 is YFSETQ. CDR3 length: 17 amino acids. For the CDR3, the DNA is TGCGCCAGCAGCTTGGGGGACTCCGGGACAGGGGCTGAAAAACTGTTTTTT. Its protein product is CASSLGDSGTGAEKLFF.

This clone was seen only a few times. V gene TRBV13 combines with J gene TRBJ1-4; 8 bases are shared with TRBD1. The CDR3 sequence is 16 residues long. From germline, CDR1 is PRHDT and CDR2 FYEKMQ (reference sequence). Germline trimming cut 1 base from V and 8 bases from J; bases unmatched to any gene: 9. The CDR3 protein is CASSLARTGRGEKLFF. CDR3 in DNA: TGTGCCAGCAGCTTAGCCAGGACAGGGCGGGGAGAAAAACTGTTTTTT. Looking up the rest from reference TRBV13 and TRBJ1-4 gives the full variable domain: AAGVIQSPRHLIKEKRETATLKCYPIPRHDTVYWYQQGPGQDPQFLISFYEKMQSDKGSIPDRFSAQQFSDYHSELNMSSLELGDSALYFCASSLARTGRGEKLFFGSGTQLSVL.

For this clone: A far larger clone is one nucleotide away, so this likely arose from a read error. This sequence joins TRBV6-1 and TRBJ1-1, with D unresolved. Germline lookup yields CDR1 MNHNS and CDR2 SASEGT. CDR3 length equals 13 residues. Trimming shortened V by 6 bases and J by 4 bases, and 12 bases separated the two germline ends. CDR3 sequence reads: CASRQNGSTEAFF. The CDR3 bases are TGTGCCAGCAGACAGAACGGGAGCACTGAAGCTTTCTTT.

The rearrangement uses TRBV9 and TRBJ1-4; D is ambiguous. With 1 base removed from V and 1 base from J, the gap between germline ends came to 11 bases. The CDR3 totals 16 residues. Per the germline V gene, CDR1 is SGDLS and CDR2 is YYNGEE. The CDR3 spells CASSVNPTRTNEKLFF. Written as DNA, the CDR3 is TGTGCCAGCAGCGTAAACCCGACAAGAACTAATGAAAAACTGTTTTTT.

This clone was seen more than once but under ten times. V gene TRBV6-6 combines with J gene TRBJ1-5, with D perhaps TRBD1 (5 bases). Germline values: CDR1 MNHNY, CDR2 SVGAGI (reference sequence). The CDR3 has 12 residues. The V gene lost 6 bases and the J gene lost 2 bases, with 5 bases spanning the gap. The CDR3 bases are TGTGCCAGCAGAGGGGGCAATCAGCCCCAGCATTTT. This translates into CASRGGNQPQHF.

This chain links TRBV7-2 with TRBJ1-4; the D is unclear. The germline V gene encodes CDR1 SGHTA and CDR2 FQGNSA. The CDR3 length is 14 residues. The V and J ends lost 5 bases and 4 bases respectively, with 11 bases between them. The CDR3 DNA reads TGTGCCAGCAGCCGCGGACGGGGTAATGAAAAACTGTTTTTT. Protein: CASSRGRGNEKLFF. The variable domain in full, completed from reference TRBV7-2 and TRBJ1-4, reads GAGVSQSPSNKVTEKGKDVELRCDPISGHTALYWYRQSLGQGLEFLIYFQGNSAPDKSGLPSDRFSAERTGGSVSTLTIQRTQQEDSAVYLCASSRGRGNEKLFFGSGTQLSVL.

This clone was found once. In nucleotides, the CDR3 is TGTGCCAGCAGTGACGCGGGGGGCTACACCTTC. Translation gives CASSDAGGYTF. This chain connects TRBV6-1 to TRBJ1-2; no clear D. The V and J ends lost 3 bases and 8 bases respectively, with 7 bases between them. Per the germline V gene, CDR1 is MNHNS and CDR2 is SASEGT. The CDR3 covers 11 residues.

The chain links TRBV2 to TRBJ1-1, with D unclear. This CDR3 is 16 amino acids long. Germline V gene sequence: CDR1 SNHLY, CDR2 FYNNEI. V lost 6 bases to trimming and J lost 6 bases, with 23 bases between them. The CDR3 protein is CASRDRAFSRAAEAFF. CDR3 nucleotide sequence: TGTGCCAGCAGGGACCGGGCCTTTAGTCGAGCGGCTGAAGCTTTCTTT.

This chain connects TRBV27 to TRBJ2-7; tentatively, D is TRBD1 (6 bases). Germline V lookup: CDR1 MNHEY, CDR2 SMNVEV (reference sequence). Trimming took 2 bases from V and 0 from J, leaving 17 bases between them. There are 17 residues in the CDR3. The CDR3 DNA reads TGTGCCAGCAGTTTAGAGCAACCGGGACACCTCTCCTACGAGCAGTACTTC. As protein: CASSLEQPGHLSYEQYF.

The chain carries TRBV5-5 and TRBJ2-7; D is perhaps TRBD1 (6 bases). Germline V gives CDR1 SGHKS, CDR2 YYEKEE (reference sequence). V lost 4 bases and J lost 3, with 8 bases in between. The CDR3 loop spans 12 amino acids. CDR3 DNA sequence: TGTGCCAGCAGCCGGACAGACTACGAGCAGTACTTC. Translation gives CASSRTDYEQYF.

The chain carries TRBV12-5 and TRBJ1-5; 8 nucleotides align to TRBD1. Per the germline V gene, CDR1 is LGHNT and CDR2 is FRNRAP. The CDR3 totals 15 residues. Trimming removed 6 bases from V and 1 base from J; junction bases left unmatched: 5. The CDR3 sequence is CASGPGGRSNQPQHF. Written as DNA, the CDR3 is TGTGCTAGTGGACCAGGGGGCAGGAGCAATCAGCCCCAGCATTTT.

The rearrangement joins TRBV5-8 to TRBJ2-7; 11 bases map to TRBD1. The CDR3 loop spans 14 amino acids. Germline values: CDR1 SGHTS, CDR2 YDEGEE. The trim removed 3 bases at V and 5 bases at J, leaving 4 bases unmatched. The CDR3 DNA follows: TGTGCCAGCAGCTCCGGGACAGGGGGAGACGAGCAGTACTTC. Residues: CASSSGTGGDEQYF.

The chain recombines TRBV9 with TRBJ2-3; maybe TRBD2 (6 bases). Germline lookup yields CDR1 SGDLS and CDR2 YYNGEE. This CDR3 contains 15 residues. V was cut by 1 base and J by 1 base, with 10 bases left in between. As DNA, the CDR3 is TGTGCCAGCAGCGTATTGCTAGCGCGCACAGATACGCAGTATTTT. Its translation: CASSVLLARTDTQYF. Full variable domain (remainder filled in from reference TRBV9 and TRBJ2-3): DSGVTQTPKHLITATGQRVTLRCSPRSGDLSVYWYQQSLDQGLQFLIQYYNGEERAKGNILERFSAQQFPDLHSELNLSSLELGDSALYFCASSVLLARTDTQYFGPGTRLTVL.

The rearrangement joins TRBV25-1 to TRBJ2-3; D call uncertain. V lost 4 bases and J 2 bases, leaving 7 bases between the germline ends. Germline V lookup: CDR1 MGHDK, CDR2 SYGVNS. CDR3 length equals 13 residues. CDR3 nucleotide sequence: TGTGCCAGCAGTGGGTACTTCACAGATACGCAGTATTTT. It is translated as CASSGYFTDTQYF.